This TCR beta chain was retrieved from a study of blood T cell repertoires in COVID-19. Germline CDR1 SGHAT, CDR2 FQNNGV. V gave up 5 bases and J gave up 7 bases, with 15 bases separating them. The CDR3 consists of 15 residues. The assay was immunoSEQ multiplex PCR, and TCRdb's table has in-frame clones only and misses some. The sample contains approximately 100,000 clones, 86% of which appear only once. This clone was found a few times. The receptor comes from a human donor in a cohort sampled during active COVID-19. The chain has TRBV11-2 and TRBJ1-6, with a weak D call TRBD1 (6 bases). The source material was peripheral blood. CDR3: CASSPTRQGNSPLHF. CDR3 nucleotides: TGTGCCAGCAGCCCTACTAGGCAGGGGAATTCACCCCTCCACTTT.